These 5 T cell receptor beta chains originate from one sample sequenced in a study of T cell responses to AZD1222 COVID-19 vaccine. Assay: immunoSEQ multiplex PCR; the TCRdb copy retains only in-frame clones and omits some. This table has some 120,000 clones, around 84% appearing once. Sequences were derived from peripheral blood, sampled on day 0 of AZD1222 vaccination. These TCRs come from an adult in good health.

The chain uses TRBV7-9 and TRBJ2-7, with D maybe TRBD2 (6 bases). V was trimmed by 3 bases and J by 5 bases, leaving 14 bases between them. CDR3 length: 14 residues. The germline V gene encodes CDR1 SEHNR and CDR2 FQNEAQ (reference sequence). For the CDR3, the DNA is TGTGCCAGCAGCTTTCCGGGGGTCCAGAACGAGCAGTACTTC. Translation gives CASSFPGVQNEQYF. The full variable domain, with the rest looked up from reference TRBV7-9 and TRBJ2-7, is DTGVSQNPRHKITKRGQNVTFRCDPISEHNRLYWYRQTLGQGPEFLTYFQNEAQLEKSRLLSDRFSAERPKGSFSTLEIQRTEQGDSAMYLCASSFPGVQNEQYFGPGTRLTVT.

The J gene is TRBJ2-3, the V gene TRBV6-6; 14 bases line up with TRBD2. V shed 4 bases and J 14 bases; nucleotides not matched to a gene: 11. The CDR3 is 15 amino acids. Germline loops: CDR1 MNHNY, CDR2 SVGAGI (reference sequence). The DNA of the CDR3 is TGTGCCAGCAGTTCCGGGACTAGCGGGGGACCCGACCGGTATTTT. This sequence encodes CASSSGTSGGPDRYF.

The chain combines TRBV28 with TRBJ1-2, with TRBD1 matching 7 bases. V shed 0 bases and J 4 bases; nucleotides not matched to a gene: 5. Germline CDR1 MDHEN, CDR2 SYDVKM. CDR3 size: 15 residues. The CDR3 reads CASSLWGQLLYGYTF. In nucleotides, the CDR3 is TGTGCCAGCAGTTTATGGGGACAGCTTCTCTATGGCTACACCTTC.

Of note for this clone: Other DNA sequences from this sample encode an identical CDR3 as well. The V call is TRBV5-1, the J call TRBJ1-4; D ambiguous. Germline values: CDR1 SGHRS, CDR2 YFSETQ. Trimming took 0 bases from V and 0 from J, leaving 6 bases between them. CDR3 size: 15 residues. In DNA form, the CDR3 reads TGCGCCAGCAGCTTGGATGTAGCAACTAATGAAAAACTGTTTTTT. Translated, it gives CASSLDVATNEKLFF.

V is TRBV27 and J is TRBJ2-7; D call uncertain. Germline-derived CDR1 and CDR2 are MNHEY and SMNVEV (reference sequence). The V gene lost 0 bases and the J gene lost 3 bases, with 9 bases spanning the gap. The length of the CDR3 is 14 residues. CDR3 nucleotide sequence: TGTGCCAGCAGTTTATCAGGGTCTGGCTACGAGCAGTACTTC. Translation gives CASSLSGSGYEQYF.